What follows is one T cell receptor beta chain and its context. No antigen is known for it. The data belong to a study of identical twins. Unique molecular identifiers were in the cDNA, with template-switch universal primer binding. TCRdb used MiXCR to reprocess the 5' RACE reads, holding one entry per CDR3 protein. The repertoire consists of roughly 1.6 million distinct CDR3 sequences, with around 33% occurring once and the leading ten covering approximately 0.29%. Germline V gives CDR1 DFQATT, CDR2 SNEGSKA (reference sequence). The CDR3 loop spans 16 amino acids. Trimming stripped 5 bases from V and 1 base from J, with 19 bases between. No donor was unhealthy or non-Caucasian. Points from the study as a whole: Clonotypes of the beta chain that were abundant in cord blood carried fewer insertions (memory repertoires showed none). The presence of invariant MAIT and iNKT cells could partly confound analyses of zero-insertion sequences.

The TCR was taken from a newborn girl in good health. The sample was cord blood. This chain uses TRBV20-1 with TRBJ2-3; tentatively, D is TRBD2 (6 bases). The CDR3 protein is CSARYLRRGRTDTQYF. For the CDR3, the DNA is TGCAGTGCTCGCTACTTGAGGCGGGGTCGCACAGATACGCAGTATTTT.